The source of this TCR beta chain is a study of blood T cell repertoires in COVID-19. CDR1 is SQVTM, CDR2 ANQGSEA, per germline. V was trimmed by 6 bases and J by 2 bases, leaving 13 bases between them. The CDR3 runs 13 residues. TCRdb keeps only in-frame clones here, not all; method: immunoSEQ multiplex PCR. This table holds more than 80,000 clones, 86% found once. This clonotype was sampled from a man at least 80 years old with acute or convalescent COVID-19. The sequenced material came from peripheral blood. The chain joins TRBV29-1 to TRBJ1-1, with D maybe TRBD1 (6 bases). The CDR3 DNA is TGCAGCGTGCTCCGAGGGACAAACACTGAAGCTTTCTTT. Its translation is CSVLRGTNTEAFF.